This is a list of T cell receptor beta chains from one sample in a study of CD8 T cells in Susac syndrome. TCRdb processed the immunoSEQ multiplex PCR reads anew with MiXCR; each CDR3 protein has one entry. In the table there are under 350,000 distinct CDR3 sequences, 92% of which are singletons. The sample comprised CD4+ T cells from PBMCs. These receptors were taken from a human donor with multiple sclerosis. Both conserved end residues are part of each CDR3. Fields, in order: D gene, V gene, clone size, J gene, CDR3 DNA, CDR3 protein. The D gene is left open where the match is weak. Clone size is shown for a subset of rows, as once, few, many or a class of expanded clone.

TRBD2,TRBV20-1,-,TRBJ2-1,TGCAGTGCTAGAGAGTTTGGGCGGGAGAGTTCCTACAATGAGCAGTTCTTC,CSAREFGRESSYNEQFF
-,TRBV12-3/TRBV12-4,-,TRBJ1-3,TGTGCCAGCAGTTTAAGGACCCACTCTGGAAACACCATATATTTT,CASSLRTHSGNTIYF
TRBD2,TRBV6-5,-,TRBJ2-3,TGTGCCAGCACCTCCGCGGGGGCAGATACGCAGTATTTT,CASTSAGADTQYF
TRBD2,TRBV3-1,-,TRBJ2-2,TGTGCCAGCAGCCGGAGAACTACTAGCGGGGGAAACACCGGGGAGCTGTTTTTT,CASSRRTTSGGNTGELFF
-,TRBV6-2/TRBV6-3,-,TRBJ2-1,TGTGCCAGCAGACCTCGGGAGACCTACAATGAGCAGTTCTTC,CASRPRETYNEQFF
-,TRBV27,-,TRBJ1-5,TGTGCCAGCAGAGGAGGACGAAGGGGCAATCAGCCCCAGCATTTT,CASRGGRRGNQPQHF
-,TRBV6-2/TRBV6-3,once,TRBJ2-5,TGTGCCAGCAGAGACTCTGGGGGGACCCAGTACTTC,CASRDSGGTQYF
-,TRBV19,-,TRBJ2-7,TGTGCCAGTAGTATGGGCGCAGGGGCCTCCCTCTACGAGCAGTACTTC,CASSMGAGASLYEQYF
-,TRBV29-1,-,TRBJ1-3,TGCAGCGTGGGACCGAGCTCTGGAAACACCATATATTTT,CSVGPSSGNTIYF
-,TRBV5-6,-,TRBJ1-2,TGTGCCAGCAGCTTGGTCCCGAACTATGGCTACACCTTC,CASSLVPNYGYTF
-,TRBV6-5,-,TRBJ1-3,TGTGCCAGCAGTTACTCGGGTCAGGGGACCTCTGGAAACACCATATATTTT,CASSYSGQGTSGNTIYF
TRBD2,TRBV6-2/TRBV6-3,-,TRBJ2-7,TGTGCCAGCAGTGGGACTAGCGGTAACGAGCAGTACTTC,CASSGTSGNEQYF
-,TRBV6-6,-,TRBJ1-1,TGTGCCAGCACCCAAGGGGGGGGAAACACTGAAGCTTTCTTT,CASTQGGGNTEAFF
-,TRBV19,-,TRBJ2-3,TGTGCCAGTACCAGGGAAGGAGGCCTCACAGATACGCAGTATTTT,CASTREGGLTDTQYF
TRBD1,TRBV7-2,-,TRBJ1-1,TGTGCCAGCAGCTACTCCGGTCCGGGACAGGCTGAAGCTTTCTTT,CASSYSGPGQAEAFF
TRBD2,TRBV6-1,-,TRBJ2-7,TGTGCCAGCAGTGAAACTAGCGGGAAGGTTTACGAGCAGTACTTC,CASSETSGKVYEQYF
-,TRBV19,-,TRBJ1-2,TGTGCCAGTAGTATTCAGTTCACAGGGCCGGGCTACACCTTC,CASSIQFTGPGYTF
-,TRBV28,-,TRBJ2-2,TGTGCCAGCAACTCCTGGGGGGCGAACGGGGAGCTGTTTTTT,CASNSWGANGELFF
-,TRBV5-1,-,TRBJ1-2,TGCGCCAGCATACTAAATACAGGGAAGGCCTATGGCTACACCTTC,CASILNTGKAYGYTF
TRBD2,TRBV3-1,-,TRBJ2-3,TGTGCCAGCAGCCCTTATCGACTAGCGGGGGTCACAGATACGCAGTATTTT,CASSPYRLAGVTDTQYF
TRBD1,TRBV5-1,-,TRBJ1-2,TGCGCCAGCAGCTCCGGGACAGGGGACTACGGGGATGGCTACACCTTC,CASSSGTGDYGDGYTF
TRBD2,TRBV5-1,-,TRBJ2-1,TGCGCCAGCAGCTTGAACCTAGCGGACCTCAATGAGCAGTTCTTC,CASSLNLADLNEQFF
-,TRBV18,-,TRBJ2-7,TGTGCCAGCTCACCGTCTACAGGCCGCCACGAGCAGTACTTC,CASSPSTGRHEQYF
-,TRBV23-1,-,TRBJ1-5,TGCGCCAGCAGTAGGCGACGGGGCGGCAATCAGCCCCAGCATTTT,CASSRRRGGNQPQHF
TRBD1,TRBV29-1,-,TRBJ2-6,TGCAGCGCACAGGGGGCAAAGGGAGGGGCCAACGTCCTGACTTTC,CSAQGAKGGANVLTF
-,TRBV29-1,few,TRBJ1-2,TGCAGCGTTGACGGCTACACCTTC,CSVDGYTF